The 28 T cell receptor beta chains below were found in one sample sequenced in a study of shared clonotypes between healthy human individuals. Libraries were prepared by immunoSEQ multiplex PCR; TCRdb keeps only in-frame clonotypes and omits some of them. The table has more than 2 million clones, roughly 96% seen once. Specimen: naive CD4+ T cells sorted from blood. Specified subset: CD45RA+ positively selected. The source is a man aged 18 to 29 in good health.

The gene calls are TRBV7-9 and TRBJ2-1; D is unresolved. Trimming took off 8 bases at V and 9 bases at J, with 11 bases between the two ends. The CDR3 sequence is 11 residues long. The germline gives CDR1 SEHNR, CDR2 FQNEAQ (reference sequence). The chain's CDR3 is CASEPLGEQFF. DNA for the CDR3: TGTGCCAGCGAGCCCCTGGGTGAGCAGTTCTTC.

A word on this clone: Other DNA sequences in this sample translate to the same CDR3. The chain couples TRBV30 to TRBJ1-1; tentative D call: TRBD1 (5 bases). CDR3 size: 13 residues. The V gene's germline CDR1 is GTSNPN and CDR2 SVGIG (reference sequence). V was shortened by 0 bases and J by 4 bases, with 9 bases between the two germline ends. The CDR3 region is CAWSVGVGTEAFF. As DNA, the CDR3 is TGTGCCTGGAGTGTAGGGGTAGGCACTGAAGCTTTCTTT.

This rearrangement joins TRBV20-1 to TRBJ1-1; D uncertain. Between the trimmed V and J ends, which lost 7 bases and 11 bases, there was a span of 17 bases. The CDR3 runs 11 residues. CDR1 is DFQATT, CDR2 SNEGSKA, per germline (reference sequence). The CDR3 reads CSGKRLLGAFF. In nucleotides, the CDR3 is TGCAGTGGTAAACGCTTGCTTGGGGCTTTCTTT.

The rearrangement uses TRBV6-1 and TRBJ2-7; TRBD1 matches 7 bases. J lost 0 bases, V lost 7 bases, and 9 bases had no gene match. This CDR3 spans 15 amino acids. CDR1 and CDR2 from the germline V gene are MNHNS and SASEGT. The CDR3 nucleotides read TGTGCCAGCACATATTCGGGACAGACCTCCTACGAGCAGTACTTC. It codes for CASTYSGQTSYEQYF.

This sequence joins TRBV7-9 and TRBJ2-1; D not resolved. The CDR3 spans 14 residues. Germline V lookup: CDR1 SEHNR, CDR2 FQNEAQ (reference sequence). The V and J ends lost 3 bases and 2 bases respectively, with 8 bases between them. CDR3 nucleotides: TGTGCCAGCAGCTTTTCCTCTCCCTACAATGAGCAGTTCTTC. Protein product: CASSFSSPYNEQFF.

The rearrangement uses TRBV7-2 and TRBJ1-6, with a possible D match to TRBD1 (5 bases). Trimming removed 2 bases from V and 7 bases from J, with 9 bases in between. Germline V gives CDR1 SGHTA, CDR2 FQGNSA. This CDR3 contains 14 residues. This CDR3 reads CASSLRAGNSPLHF. The CDR3, as DNA: TGTGCCAGCAGCTTAAGGGCAGGGAATTCACCCCTCCACTTT.

This chain links TRBV5-1 with TRBJ2-6; unclear D gene. The CDR3 sequence is 15 residues long. The V and J ends lost 4 bases and 0 bases respectively, with 8 bases between them. CDR1 and CDR2 from the germline V gene are SGHRS and YFSETQ. Written as DNA, the CDR3 is TGCGCCAGCAGCCTGGGCCTCTCTGGGGCCAACGTCCTGACTTTC. It translates to CASSLGLSGANVLTF.

The chain couples TRBV23-1 to TRBJ2-7; D unresolved. TRBV23-1 is an ORF for which the function is uncertain. The length of the CDR3 is 11 residues. Trimming removed 1 base at V and 5 bases at J, with 3 bases between. The CDR3 loop reads CASSQLHEQYF. CDR3 DNA sequence: TGCGCCAGCAGTCAATTACACGAGCAGTACTTC.

This clone was picked up one time. J is TRBJ2-5 and V is TRBV2; 11 bases match TRBD2. Trimming took 5 bases from V and 8 from J; bases not matched to a gene: 13. The CDR3 contains 16 residues. Per germline, CDR1 SNHLY and CDR2 FYNNEI. The DNA of the CDR3 is TGTGCCAGCAGTCCGAATGTCGGGACTAGCGGAGGAACCCAGTACTTC. Amino acids: CASSPNVGTSGGTQYF.

The chain couples TRBV7-8 to TRBJ2-7, with 11 bases that match TRBD2. The V and J ends lost 2 bases and 6 bases, in that order; junction bases with no gene match: 3. The CDR3 covers 14 residues. Germline assignment: CDR1 SGHVS and CDR2 FQNEAQ. Here the CDR3 reads CASSLTSGGFEQYF. CDR3 bases: TGTGCCAGCAGCTTAACTAGCGGGGGTTTCGAGCAGTACTTC.

The chain recombines TRBV11-2 with TRBJ2-5; D is possibly TRBD2 (5 bases). The CDR3 consists of 14 residues. V was shortened by 2 bases and J by 5 bases, with 12 bases between the two germline ends. The germline V gene has CDR1 SGHAT and CDR2 FQNNGV. CDR3 nucleotide sequence: TGTGCCAGCAGCTTAACCGGGGTCTTGGAGACCCAGTACTTC. Translated, it gives CASSLTGVLETQYF.

V and J are TRBV29-1 and TRBJ2-7; TRBD2 agrees at 7 bases. CDR3 size: 12 residues. The ends lost 4 bases at V and 2 bases at J; junction bases unmatched: 2. Germline-derived CDR1 and CDR2 are SQVTM and ANQGSEA. This CDR3 is CSVVGGTYEQYF. The CDR3 nucleotides are TGCAGCGTTGTGGGGGGGACCTACGAGCAGTACTTC.

The chain employs TRBV6-1 and TRBJ2-7; TRBD1 agrees at 10 bases. The CDR3 sequence is 15 residues long. V shed 5 bases and J 4 bases; nucleotides not matched to a gene: 8. Germline-derived CDR1 and CDR2 are MNHNS and SASEGT. The CDR3 DNA reads TGTGCCAGCAGTTGGACAGGGGGGGCTTGGTACGAGCAGTACTTC. It yields the protein CASSWTGGAWYEQYF.

V and J are TRBV30 and TRBJ1-4; D not certain. Germline V gene lookup returns CDR1 GTSNPN and CDR2 SVGIG (reference sequence). V was trimmed by 1 base and J by 7 bases, leaving 16 bases between them. The CDR3 runs 15 residues. The CDR3 DNA is TGTGCCTGGAGTGCCGACCACCGAATCGGTGAAAAACTGTTTTTT. Its protein product is CAWSADHRIGEKLFF. The complete variable domain, with remaining parts taken from reference TRBV30 and TRBJ1-4, reads SQTIHQWPATLVQPVGSPLSLECTVEGTSNPNLYWYRQAAGRGLQLLFYSVGIGQISSEVPQNLSASRPQDRQFILSSKKLLLSDSGFYLCAWSADHRIGEKLFFGSGTQLSVL.

As regards this clone: Other DNA sequences in this specimen translate into the identical CDR3. The rearrangement links TRBV30 to TRBJ1-1; no reliable D call. Germline lookup yields CDR1 GTSNPN and CDR2 SVGIG (reference sequence). The germline V and J ends were trimmed by 0 bases and 5 bases, with 7 bases remaining between them. The CDR3 has 12 residues. The CDR3 is CAWSVGRTEAFF. The CDR3 nucleotides are TGTGCCTGGAGTGTTGGGAGGACTGAAGCTTTCTTT.

The J gene is TRBJ2-2, the V gene TRBV7-9; D remains ambiguous. V lost 3 bases and J lost 6, with 11 bases in between. Germline loops: CDR1 SEHNR, CDR2 FQNEAQ (reference sequence). CDR3 length: 14 residues. DNA for the CDR3: TGTGCCAGCAGCTTTGTCAAGGAATCCGGGGAGCTGTTTTTT. Its protein is CASSFVKESGELFF.

This sequence joins TRBV7-2 and TRBJ1-5; D not certain. Trimming removed 1 base from V and 0 bases from J, with 10 bases in between. The CDR3 length is 16 residues. The germline V gene encodes CDR1 SGHTA and CDR2 FQGNSA. CDR3 loop: CASSLVSQVSNQPQHF. Written as DNA, the CDR3 is TGTGCCAGCAGCTTAGTTTCCCAGGTTAGCAATCAGCCCCAGCATTTT.

The chain recombines TRBV7-2 with TRBJ1-2; D gene uncertain. Germline CDR1 reads SGHTA; CDR2 reads FQGNSA. Trimming took off 5 bases at V and 7 bases at J, with 14 bases between the two ends. CDR3 size: 13 residues. This CDR3 reads CASSLSWVGGYTF. In DNA form, the CDR3 reads TGTGCCAGCAGCCTCTCTTGGGTAGGTGGCTACACCTTC.

This clone was found a few times. The chain employs TRBV10-3 and TRBJ1-2, with 7 bases that match TRBD1. This CDR3 has 14 residues. J lost 4 bases, V lost 4 bases, and 6 bases had no gene match. Germline V gene data show CDR1 as ENHRY and CDR2 as SYGVKD. Written as DNA, the CDR3 is TGTGCCATCAGTGTTTCTGGGGACAGCTATGGCTACACCTTC. Translated, it gives CAISVSGDSYGYTF.

The chain has TRBV30 and TRBJ2-7, with 7 bases identical to TRBD1. Per germline, CDR1 GTSNPN and CDR2 SVGIG (reference sequence). Trimming cost V 5 bases and J 5 bases; bases outside gene matches: 6. The CDR3 totals 12 residues. The CDR3 region has the DNA TGTGCCTGGTACGCGACAGGGAACGAGCAGTACTTC. Translation: CAWYATGNEQYF.

The chain employs TRBV11-2 and TRBJ1-1; D uncertain. V shed 2 bases and J shed 5 bases, with 9 bases lying between them. There are 13 residues in the CDR3. In germline, CDR1 is SGHAT, CDR2 FQNNGV. The CDR3 reads CASSLLETTEAFF. The CDR3 DNA reads as TGTGCCAGCAGCTTATTGGAGACGACTGAAGCTTTCTTT.

The V gene is TRBV5-1, the J gene TRBJ2-1, with TRBD1 identical over 12 bases. V was clipped by 6 bases and J by 2 bases; unmatched bases: 15. Germline loops: CDR1 SGHRS, CDR2 YFSETQ. The CDR3 sequence is 19 residues long. The CDR3 sequence is CASNLARDRGQLAYNEQFF. The CDR3 nucleotides are TGCGCCAGCAATTTAGCGCGGGACAGGGGGCAACTAGCCTACAATGAGCAGTTCTTC.

This chain links TRBV5-1 with TRBJ2-7; D gene unclear. Deletions cut 6 bases from V and 2 bases from J, with 12 bases between. Germline CDR1 reads SGHRS; CDR2 reads YFSETQ. CDR3 length: 13 residues. The CDR3 DNA is TGCGCCAGCACCTATGAGCTAGCCTACGAGCAGTACTTC. It specifies CASTYELAYEQYF.

The rearrangement links TRBV6-5 to TRBJ1-2, with 7 bases fitting TRBD1. This CDR3 has 13 amino acids. Per germline, CDR1 MNHEY and CDR2 SVGAGI. The V and J ends lost 5 bases and 5 bases, in that order; junction bases with no gene match: 5. In nucleotides, the CDR3 is TGTGCCAGCAGTGACGACAGGGCGTATGGCTACACCTTC. Its translation: CASSDDRAYGYTF.

The V gene is TRBV28, the J gene TRBJ1-3, with D unclear. Looked up from germline, CDR1 is MDHEN and CDR2 is SYDVKM. With 5 bases removed from V and 1 base from J, the gap between germline ends came to 9 bases. The CDR3 loop spans 14 amino acids. Written as DNA, the CDR3 is TGTGCCAGCAGTACCCAGGCTTCTGGAAACACCATATATTTT. Translation gives CASSTQASGNTIYF.

The chain recombines TRBV7-2 with TRBJ2-5; D may be TRBD1 (6 bases). CDR1 is SGHTA and CDR2 is FQGNSA in the germline V gene. V was cut by 4 bases and J by 9 bases, with 18 bases left in between. This CDR3 comprises 14 residues. The CDR3: CASSSQGARSAQYF. The CDR3 region has the DNA TGTGCCAGCAGCTCACAGGGAGCGAGGTCGGCCCAGTACTTC.

V is TRBV18 and J is TRBJ2-2, with D unclear. This CDR3 has 13 residues. The germline V and J ends were trimmed by 3 bases and 6 bases, with 8 bases remaining between them. Germline CDR1 is KGHSH and CDR2 is LQKENI. This CDR3 reads CASSPFKAGELFF. For the CDR3, the DNA is TGTGCCAGCTCACCCTTTAAGGCCGGGGAGCTGTTTTTT.

This clone has a single count. The J gene is TRBJ2-1, the V gene TRBV7-8, with TRBD2 identical over 9 bases. This CDR3 region has 14 residues. V shed 4 bases, J shed 6 bases, and the junction held 4 bases outside the gene matches. Germline lookup yields CDR1 SGHVS and CDR2 FQNEAQ. CDR3 protein: CASSSPGLANEQFF. CDR3 nucleotide sequence: TGTGCCAGCAGCTCACCGGGACTAGCCAATGAGCAGTTCTTC.